Sequencing of this TCR beta chain was carried out in a study of blood T cells in healthy people across ages (dated by TCRdb to about 2015). Turning to the overall study: In model experiments, template switching captured roughly one uniquely barcoded TCR beta cDNA molecule for every two T cells. The study analyzed two additional independent replicas of 1 million unique cDNA reads from the same blood draw for two donors, one aged 18 to 30 and one aged 80 or older. The donors were split into four age groups: young (average around 17 years), middle-aged (about 40), aged (approximately 60) and long-lived (approximately 80). Using deep sequencing normalized with unique cDNA molecular identifiers, the study measured how TCR beta repertoire diversity changes with age. Donors of different ages were randomly distributed across sequencing lanes to avoid experimental bias.

The investigation overall reported the following: Donor CMV infection status was unknown, potentially confounding age-related changes in expanded clonotypes. Bulk unsorted PBMC profiling prevented conclusive comparison of naive and antigen-experienced compartments. Compared with the aged group, the long-lived group had more naive CD4+ T cells, fewer expanded clones and increased TCR diversity, suggesting age selection. As age increased, observed TCR beta diversity per million T cells dropped in a roughly linear way, and a significant reduction was already evident by age 40. Estimates of total diversity from one million sequenced T cells were regarded as lower bounds and underestimates. There was a strong correlation between observed TCR beta diversity and the percentage of naive T cells measured by flow cytometry.

Donors were 30 to 45 systemically healthy Caucasian individuals from Russia aged roughly 6 to 95 years. Around 10 milliliters of peripheral blood were drawn from each donor into EDTA-treated Vacutainer tubes. Ficoll-Paque density-gradient centrifugation was used to isolate PBMCs, with at least 7 million per sample. Trizol reagent was used to extract total RNA from PBMCs, with at least 6 micrograms per sample. The percentages of naive CD45RAhigh/CD27high T cells were determined by flow cytometry on a PBMC aliquot from every donor. Measured from the cysteine to the phenylalanine, the CDR3 is 15 residues long. Only the CDR3 DNA stays, 45 bases, in frame from base 1. The germline V gene provides CDR1 KGHSH and CDR2 LQKENI. With regard to this clonotype: No antigen is known for it. No quality values exist for individual bases; no much larger clone is one base distant.

The library relied on 5' RACE. Reads for this sample came from an Illumina HiSeq 2500. A second PCR of roughly 7 to 12 cycles was run with a J-beta primer mix and a sample-barcoded 5' primer. Each TCR beta cDNA molecule received a unique molecular identifier from a template-switch 5' adaptor carrying 12 random nucleotides. Each sample yielded at least 3 million CDR3-containing paired-end reads. First-strand cDNA synthesis was performed from all RNA using the Mint cDNA synthesis kit, with priming by a TRBC-specific oligonucleotide. After uracil-DNA glycosylase treatment, a first 18-cycle PCR used universal primers M1SS and BC2_uni_R on all cDNA. The original pipeline was this. Each sample was normalized by randomly selecting 1 million high-quality reads, each carrying a distinct molecular identifier. Reads sharing molecular identifiers were discarded rather than binned into consensus sequences. CDR3 identification, clonotype clustering and error correction used MiTCR with a Q25 quality threshold and the strictest error-elimination algorithm. A nonparametric unseen species model with Euler transformation was used to estimate lower-bound total TCR beta diversity. In-frame beta chains were kept once TCRdb had trimmed the public reads at Q25 with fastp and called clones with MiXCR. Rows are unified per CDR3 protein, each entry keeping the most common DNA and genes. What appears here as the V and J calls and clone size reflects TCRdb's work, not the paper's. Across this sample there are roughly 1,800,000 distinct CDR3 sequences, with roughly 50% seen only once. Jointly, the top ten make up approximately 2.1% of the sample.

The sample comprised blood. The source is a woman between 40 and 55 years old in good health. The rearrangement joined TRBV18 to TRBJ2-7; the D region may be TRBD1 or TRBD2, each matching 5 bases equally. The J call may be incorrect, as the DNA end agrees better with TRBJ2-5. The DNA sequence follows: TGTGCCAGCTCACGGGACCGCTCAGTCCGAGAGACCCAGTACTTC. It specifies CASSRDRSVRETQYF.